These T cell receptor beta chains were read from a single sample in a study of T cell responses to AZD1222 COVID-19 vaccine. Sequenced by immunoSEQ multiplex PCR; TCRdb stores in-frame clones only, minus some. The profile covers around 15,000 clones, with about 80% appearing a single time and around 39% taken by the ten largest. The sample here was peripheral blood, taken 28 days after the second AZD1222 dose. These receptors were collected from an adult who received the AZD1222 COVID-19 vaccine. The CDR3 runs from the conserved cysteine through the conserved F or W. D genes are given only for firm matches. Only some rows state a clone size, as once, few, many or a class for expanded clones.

CDR3nt: TGCAGCGTCGGACTAGCGGGAGGGCGGGATACGCAGTATTTT
CDR3aa: CSVGLAGGRDTQYF
v_gene: TRBV29-1
d_gene: TRBD2
abundance: -
j_gene: TRBJ2-3

CDR3nt: TGCAGTGCTAGAGATGGCTACACCTTC
CDR3aa: CSARDGYTF
v_gene: TRBV20-1
d_gene: -
abundance: -
j_gene: TRBJ1-2

CDR3nt: TGTGCCAGCTCGTCGGCGGGACAGGTATACGAGCAGTACTTC
CDR3aa: CASSSAGQVYEQYF
v_gene: TRBV18
d_gene: TRBD1
abundance: -
j_gene: TRBJ2-7

CDR3nt: TGTGCCAGTAGTATCACAGGGGAAACTTCTGAAGCTTTCTTT
CDR3aa: CASSITGETSEAFF
v_gene: TRBV19
d_gene: TRBD1
abundance: -
j_gene: TRBJ1-1

CDR3nt: TGCAGTGCTAGTCCCGGACAGTATGGCTACACCTTC
CDR3aa: CSASPGQYGYTF
v_gene: TRBV20-1
d_gene: -
abundance: -
j_gene: TRBJ1-2

CDR3nt: TGCAGCGTTGAGTCTGTGGGTGGAGAGACCCAGTACTTC
CDR3aa: CSVESVGGETQYF
v_gene: TRBV29-1
d_gene: -
abundance: -
j_gene: TRBJ2-5

CDR3nt: TGCGCCAGCAGTGAGTGGATAGGGTGGTGCCAAAGGACTGAAGCTTTCTTT
CDR3aa: CASSEWIGWCQRTEAFF
v_gene: TRBV10-1
d_gene: -
abundance: -
j_gene: TRBJ1-1

CDR3nt: TGTGCCAGCAGCTCCGCAGTTGGGGCTGGAAACACCATATATTTT
CDR3aa: CASSSAVGAGNTIYF
v_gene: TRBV7-7
d_gene: -
abundance: -
j_gene: TRBJ1-3

CDR3nt: TGCGCCAGCAGCCCCGGACTAGCGGGAGGTGGGAAGACCCAGTACTTC
CDR3aa: CASSPGLAGGGKTQYF
v_gene: TRBV5-1
d_gene: TRBD2
abundance: -
j_gene: TRBJ2-5

CDR3nt: TGTGCCTGGAGTCCTAATGAAAAACTGTTTTTT
CDR3aa: CAWSPNEKLFF
v_gene: TRBV30
d_gene: -
abundance: -
j_gene: TRBJ1-4

CDR3nt: TGCAGGGCGGGACGGAACACTGAAGCTTTCTTT
CDR3aa: CRAGRNTEAFF
v_gene: TRBV20-1
d_gene: -
abundance: -
j_gene: TRBJ1-1

CDR3nt: TGTGCCAGCAGCTTAGCGCTTGGAGCGGGAGGGTACGAGCAGTACTTC
CDR3aa: CASSLALGAGGYEQYF
v_gene: TRBV7-6
d_gene: TRBD2
abundance: -
j_gene: TRBJ2-7

CDR3nt: TGTGCCAGTAGTATTTTCGGACAGTCAGGCACAGATACGCAGTATTTT
CDR3aa: CASSIFGQSGTDTQYF
v_gene: TRBV19
d_gene: -
abundance: -
j_gene: TRBJ2-3

CDR3nt: TGTGCCAGCAGTGAAAGGCGGGGCTTCACTGGAAACACCATATATTTT
CDR3aa: CASSERRGFTGNTIYF
v_gene: TRBV2
d_gene: -
abundance: -
j_gene: TRBJ1-3

CDR3nt: TGCGCCAGTCGGGACAGCCTTGCAACTAATGAAAAACTGTTTTTT
CDR3aa: CASRDSLATNEKLFF
v_gene: TRBV5-1
d_gene: TRBD1
abundance: once
j_gene: TRBJ1-4

CDR3nt: TGTGCCAGCAGTGTCTGGACAGTGAACAATGAGCAGTTCTTC
CDR3aa: CASSVWTVNNEQFF
v_gene: TRBV2
d_gene: -
abundance: once
j_gene: TRBJ2-1

CDR3nt: TGTGCCAGCAGCTTAGGGACAGTACAAGAGACCCAGTACTTC
CDR3aa: CASSLGTVQETQYF
v_gene: TRBV7-8
d_gene: -
abundance: once
j_gene: TRBJ2-5

CDR3nt: TGTGCCAGCACCGACAGGTCCTACGAGCAGTACTTC
CDR3aa: CASTDRSYEQYF
v_gene: TRBV19
d_gene: -
abundance: once
j_gene: TRBJ2-7

CDR3nt: TGTGCCAGCAGTGAATCGCGGCCAGGGGGCATCCAAAAACTGTTTTTT
CDR3aa: CASSESRPGGIQKLFF
v_gene: TRBV25-1
d_gene: TRBD1
abundance: -
j_gene: TRBJ1-4

CDR3nt: TGTGCCAGCAGTGCGGGACAGAACACCGGGGAGCTGTTTTTT
CDR3aa: CASSAGQNTGELFF
v_gene: TRBV28
d_gene: -
abundance: -
j_gene: TRBJ2-2

CDR3nt: TGTGCCAGTAGTATAGAGGACAGTTTCTCTGGAAACACCATATATTTT
CDR3aa: CASSIEDSFSGNTIYF
v_gene: TRBV19
d_gene: -
abundance: -
j_gene: TRBJ1-3

CDR3nt: TGTGCCAGCAGCCCCACCCCGGGTCTGATCTACAATGAGCAGTTCTTC
CDR3aa: CASSPTPGLIYNEQFF
v_gene: TRBV7-3
d_gene: -
abundance: -
j_gene: TRBJ2-1

CDR3nt: TGTGCCAGCAGCTTAACTGGACTGGGGCACAATGAGCAGTTCTTC
CDR3aa: CASSLTGLGHNEQFF
v_gene: TRBV7-3
d_gene: -
abundance: -
j_gene: TRBJ2-1

CDR3nt: TGTGCCAGTAGTTCCCTTTGGGCAGGGGGGGAGACCCAGTACTTC
CDR3aa: CASSSLWAGGETQYF
v_gene: TRBV19
d_gene: -
abundance: -
j_gene: TRBJ2-5

CDR3nt: TGTGCCACCAGCAGAGATTCCCACATCCCCGAGCAGTACTTC
CDR3aa: CATSRDSHIPEQYF
v_gene: TRBV15
d_gene: -
abundance: -
j_gene: TRBJ2-7

CDR3nt: TGTGCCAGCAGCTCCCGACCCCAAAGTACGGAAAAACTGTTTTTT
CDR3aa: CASSSRPQSTEKLFF
v_gene: TRBV3-1/TRBV3-2
d_gene: -
abundance: -
j_gene: TRBJ1-4

CDR3nt: TGTGCCATCAGTGAGTCGATTTCTAGCCCAACTAATGAAAAACTGTTTTTT
CDR3aa: CAISESISSPTNEKLFF
v_gene: TRBV10-3
d_gene: -
abundance: -
j_gene: TRBJ1-4

CDR3nt: TGTGCCAGCAGCTTGGAGGCGAGGGCAAGTTGGTATGGGCAGTACTTC
CDR3aa: CASSLEARASWYGQYF
v_gene: TRBV5-5
d_gene: -
abundance: once
j_gene: TRBJ2-7

CDR3nt: TGCAGCGTACTCGATAGCGGCAGCTCCTACGAGCAGTACTTC
CDR3aa: CSVLDSGSSYEQYF
v_gene: TRBV29-1
d_gene: -
abundance: -
j_gene: TRBJ2-7

CDR3nt: TGTGCCAGCAGTTACCTCGGACTTAACACCGGGGAGCTGTTTTTT
CDR3aa: CASSYLGLNTGELFF
v_gene: TRBV6-5
d_gene: -
abundance: -
j_gene: TRBJ2-2

CDR3nt: TGTGCCAGCAGCTTAGTATCGGGACCCTACGAGCAGTACTTC
CDR3aa: CASSLVSGPYEQYF
v_gene: TRBV7-2
d_gene: -
abundance: -
j_gene: TRBJ2-7

CDR3nt: TGTGCCAGTAGTTTTGTGCAGATTCCTACTAACTATGGCTACACCTTC
CDR3aa: CASSFVQIPTNYGYTF
v_gene: TRBV19
d_gene: -
abundance: few
j_gene: TRBJ1-2

CDR3nt: TGCGCCAGCAGCCAAGGGGGGAGGCGGTTGGACACTGAAGCTTTCTTT
CDR3aa: CASSQGGRRLDTEAFF
v_gene: TRBV4-1
d_gene: -
abundance: -
j_gene: TRBJ1-1

CDR3nt: TGTGCCAGCAGTCCGGAATCTAACTATGGCTACACCTTC
CDR3aa: CASSPESNYGYTF
v_gene: TRBV2
d_gene: -
abundance: -
j_gene: TRBJ1-2

CDR3nt: TGTGCCAGCAGCCAACAAGGGGCGGTCACTGAAGCTTTCTTT
CDR3aa: CASSQQGAVTEAFF
v_gene: TRBV3-1/TRBV3-2
d_gene: -
abundance: -
j_gene: TRBJ1-1

CDR3nt: TGCGCCAGCAGCCGGGACCGCACAGATACGCAGTATTTT
CDR3aa: CASSRDRTDTQYF
v_gene: TRBV5-1
d_gene: -
abundance: -
j_gene: TRBJ2-3

CDR3nt: TGCGCCAGCAGCTTGGATGTACACAACACTGAAGCTTTCTTT
CDR3aa: CASSLDVHNTEAFF
v_gene: TRBV5-1
d_gene: -
abundance: -
j_gene: TRBJ1-1

CDR3nt: TGTGCCAGCAGCTTGTGGCACGGGGCTAGCACAGATACGCAGTATTTT
CDR3aa: CASSLWHGASTDTQYF
v_gene: TRBV5-5
d_gene: -
abundance: -
j_gene: TRBJ2-3

CDR3nt: TGTGCCAGCTTAGGGCTCGCGAACACCGGGGAGCTGTTTTTT
CDR3aa: CASLGLANTGELFF
v_gene: TRBV2
d_gene: -
abundance: -
j_gene: TRBJ2-2

CDR3nt: TGTGCCAGCAGCCCCAGACCCTCCACAGATACGCAGTATTTT
CDR3aa: CASSPRPSTDTQYF
v_gene: TRBV2
d_gene: -
abundance: few
j_gene: TRBJ2-3

CDR3nt: TGTGCCAGCAGTTTTAGCGGGGGGCTCAACGAGCAGTACTTC
CDR3aa: CASSFSGGLNEQYF
v_gene: TRBV3-1/TRBV3-2
d_gene: TRBD2
abundance: -
j_gene: TRBJ2-7

CDR3nt: TGTGCCAGCTCAGGAACTCGGGGGGACTATGGCTACACCTTC
CDR3aa: CASSGTRGDYGYTF
v_gene: TRBV18
d_gene: -
abundance: -
j_gene: TRBJ1-2